One sample yielded the 13 T cell receptor beta chains listed below, sequenced in a study of identical twins. Each CDR3 protein gets one entry after TCRdb re-called the 5' RACE reads with MiXCR. The table records 300,000 or so distinct CDR3 sequences, roughly 8.6% of them present only once. This sample was also put to use in a study of yellow fever vaccine responses in identical twins.

Sequenced material: CD8+ T cells sorted from blood. The receptors derive from a woman between 18 and 29 years old in good health.

The chain joins TRBV29-1 to TRBJ1-4; tentative D call: TRBD1 (6 bases). The CDR3 totals 13 residues. Trimming stripped 0 bases from V and 8 bases from J, with 10 bases between. Looked up from germline, CDR1 is SQVTM and CDR2 is ANQGSEA. The CDR3 spells CSVEEQGGEKLFF. The CDR3 DNA sequence: TGCAGCGTTGAAGAACAGGGCGGGGAAAAACTGTTTTTT.

This clonotype was counted many times. V usage is TRBV5-6 and J usage is TRBJ2-5, with D hard to call. The CDR3 consists of 13 residues. V was trimmed by 2 bases and J by 1 base, leaving 6 bases between them. Germline-derived CDR1 and CDR2 are SGHDT and YYEEEE. The CDR3 sequence is CASSLSSQETQYF. CDR3 in DNA: TGTGCCAGCAGCTTAAGTAGCCAAGAGACCCAGTACTTC.

This clonotype was observed a few times. J is TRBJ2-7 and V is TRBV29-1, with TRBD1 matching over 11 bases. CDR3 length equals 14 residues. V shed 5 bases and J 2 bases; nucleotides not matched to a gene: 5. Per the germline V gene, CDR1 is SQVTM and CDR2 is ANQGSEA. The CDR3 sequence is CSVHGTGGAYEQYF. CDR3 nucleotide sequence: TGCAGCGTTCACGGGACAGGGGGGGCCTACGAGCAGTACTTC.

This clonotype was detected only a few times. The chain couples TRBV4-1 to TRBJ2-1; 11 bases match TRBD1. With 1 base clipped from V and 8 bases from J, the junction kept 7 bases outside the gene matches. In germline, CDR1 is MGHRA, CDR2 YSYEKL. This CDR3 has 16 amino acids. Here the CDR3 reads CASSQAGTGGLHEQFF. The CDR3, as DNA: TGCGCCAGCAGCCAAGCGGGGACAGGGGGTTTGCATGAGCAGTTCTTC.

This clonotype was seen repeatedly, ten times or more. As DNA, the CDR3 is TGCGCCAGCACTTTAACAGGGGGCTACGAGCAGTACTTC. The encoded protein is CASTLTGGYEQYF. This chain links TRBV10-2 with TRBJ2-7; 8 positions agree with TRBD1. Unmatched junction bases numbered 5, after V lost 7 bases and J lost 3 bases. CDR3 length: 13 amino acids. Looked up from germline, CDR1 is WSHSY and CDR2 is SAAADI.

There are many counts of this clonotype. This chain connects TRBV4-2 to TRBJ2-7, with 7 bases lining up with TRBD2. The J segment lost 4 bases and the V segment lost 1 base, leaving 7 bases of the junction unmatched. CDR3 length: 15 residues. Germline V gives CDR1 LGHNA, CDR2 YNFKEQ. DNA for the CDR3: TGTGCCAGCAGCCAAGCTAGGGAGGGGATTTACGAGCAGTACTTC. Translation gives CASSQAREGIYEQYF.

The chain is built from TRBV27 and TRBJ2-1; D gene ambiguous. Germline-derived CDR1 and CDR2 are MNHEY and SMNVEV (reference sequence). Trimming removed 3 bases at V and 7 bases at J, with 10 bases between. The CDR3 totals 13 residues. The CDR3: CASSFSGFNEQFF. The CDR3, as DNA: TGTGCCAGCAGTTTCTCGGGTTTTAATGAGCAGTTCTTC.

This clonotype was detected ten times or more. The CDR3 loop is CASRTSGGAADTQYF. The CDR3 DNA reads as TGTGCCAGCAGGACTAGCGGGGGGGCCGCAGATACGCAGTATTTT. The chain joins TRBV12-3 or TRBV12-4 to TRBJ2-3, with 14 bases identical to TRBD2. The CDR3 extends over 15 amino acids. J gave up 4 bases and V 6 bases, and 3 bases lay outside the gene matches.

The chain has TRBV6-1 and TRBJ2-7; the match to TRBD2 covers 9 bases. CDR1 is MNHNS and CDR2 is SASEGT in the germline V gene. The J segment lost 2 bases and the V segment lost 3 bases, leaving 5 bases of the junction unmatched. The CDR3 is 15 residues long. The DNA of the CDR3 is TGTGCCAGCAGTGACGGGGCGGGGGGGCCCTACGAGCAGTACTTC. It yields the protein CASSDGAGGPYEQYF.

V gene TRBV20-1 combines with J gene TRBJ2-3; D is perhaps TRBD2 (6 bases). V lost 0 bases and J 6 bases, leaving 19 bases between the germline ends. This CDR3 contains 16 residues. CDR1 and CDR2 from the germline V gene are DFQATT and SNEGSKA (reference sequence). The CDR3 coding sequence is TGCAGTGCTAGAGATCTTCGGGGGAAATCGGTGGATACGCAGTATTTT. It codes for CSARDLRGKSVDTQYF.

The chain combines TRBV6-5 with TRBJ1-2; 7 bases match TRBD1. The CDR3 has 16 amino acids. Germline-derived CDR1 and CDR2 are MNHEY and SVGAGI. V shed 2 bases and J 3 bases; nucleotides not matched to a gene: 9. CDR3 coding DNA: TGTGCCAGCAGTTACACACCGACAGGGCGGGACTATGGCTACACCTTC. Residues: CASSYTPTGRDYGYTF.

The J gene is TRBJ1-2, the V gene TRBV7-9; tentatively, D is TRBD1 (6 bases). The germline V and J ends were trimmed by 5 bases and 5 bases, with 21 bases remaining between them. Per the germline V gene, CDR1 is SEHNR and CDR2 is FQNEAQ (reference sequence). The CDR3 extends over 16 amino acids. Here the CDR3 reads CASSDLRDTALYGYTF. Written as DNA, the CDR3 is TGTGCCAGCAGCGACTTGAGGGACACAGCCTTGTATGGCTACACCTTC.

The rearrangement links TRBV12-3 or TRBV12-4 to TRBJ2-3, with D tentatively TRBD1 (6 bases). This CDR3 has 14 residues. V lost 3 bases to trimming and J lost 6 bases, with 13 bases between them. CDR3 residues: CASSFGLGADTQYF. The CDR3 DNA reads as TGTGCCAGCAGTTTCGGACTGGGGGCCGATACGCAGTATTTT.